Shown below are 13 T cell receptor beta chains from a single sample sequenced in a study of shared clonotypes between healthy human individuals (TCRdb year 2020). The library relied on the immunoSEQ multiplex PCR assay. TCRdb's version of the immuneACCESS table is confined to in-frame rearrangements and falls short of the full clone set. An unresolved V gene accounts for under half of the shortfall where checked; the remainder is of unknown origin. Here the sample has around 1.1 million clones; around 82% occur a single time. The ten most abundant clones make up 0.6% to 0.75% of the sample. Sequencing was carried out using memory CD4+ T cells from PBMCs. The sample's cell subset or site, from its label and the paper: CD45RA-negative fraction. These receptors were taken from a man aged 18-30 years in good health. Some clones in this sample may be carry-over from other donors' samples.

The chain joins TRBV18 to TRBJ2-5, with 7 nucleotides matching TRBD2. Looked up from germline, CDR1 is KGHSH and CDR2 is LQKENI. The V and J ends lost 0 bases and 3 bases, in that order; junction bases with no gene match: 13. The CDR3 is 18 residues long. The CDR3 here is CASSPPLRAREWEETQYF. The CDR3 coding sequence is TGTGCCAGCTCACCACCGTTGAGGGCGCGGGAGTGGGAAGAGACCCAGTACTTC.

In DNA, the CDR3 is TGTGCCAGCAGGTCGGCGTTAGCCATAGGTGGCTACACCTTC. This encodes CASRSALAIGGYTF. The chain joins TRBV6-1 to TRBJ1-2; no reliable D call. Germline V CDR1 and CDR2: MNHNS, SASEGT. The CDR3 has 14 amino acids. The germline V and J ends were trimmed by 6 bases and 7 bases, with 18 bases remaining between them.

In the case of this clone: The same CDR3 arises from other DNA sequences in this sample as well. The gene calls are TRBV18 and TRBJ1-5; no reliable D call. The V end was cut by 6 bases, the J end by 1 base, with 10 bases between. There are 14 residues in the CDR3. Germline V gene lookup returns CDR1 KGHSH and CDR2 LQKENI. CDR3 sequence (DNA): TGTGCCAGCTCCCGCGCGGACAGCAATCAGCCCCAGCATTTT. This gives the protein CASSRADSNQPQHF.

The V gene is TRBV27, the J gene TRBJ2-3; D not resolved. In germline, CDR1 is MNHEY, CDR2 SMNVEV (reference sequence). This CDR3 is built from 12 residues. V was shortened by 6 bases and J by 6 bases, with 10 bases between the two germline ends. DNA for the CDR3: TGTGCCAGCAGCTATCGCCGGGATACGCAGTATTTT. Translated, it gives CASSYRRDTQYF.

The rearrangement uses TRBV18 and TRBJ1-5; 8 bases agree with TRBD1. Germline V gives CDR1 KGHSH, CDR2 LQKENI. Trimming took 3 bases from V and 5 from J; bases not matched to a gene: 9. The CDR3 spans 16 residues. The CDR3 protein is CASSPFPDRVYQPQHF. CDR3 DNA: TGTGCCAGCTCACCGTTTCCGGACAGGGTATATCAGCCCCAGCATTTT.

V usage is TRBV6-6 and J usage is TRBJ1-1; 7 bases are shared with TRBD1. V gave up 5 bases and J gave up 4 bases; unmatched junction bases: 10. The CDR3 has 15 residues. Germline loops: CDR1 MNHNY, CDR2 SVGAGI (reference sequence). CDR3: CASSLRQGLSTEAFF. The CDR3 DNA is TGTGCCAGCAGTCTACGACAGGGTCTGAGCACTGAAGCTTTCTTT.

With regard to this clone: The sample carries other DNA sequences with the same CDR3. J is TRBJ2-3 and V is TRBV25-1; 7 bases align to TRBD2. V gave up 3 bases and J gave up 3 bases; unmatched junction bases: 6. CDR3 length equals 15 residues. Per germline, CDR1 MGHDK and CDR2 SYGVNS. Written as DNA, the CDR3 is TGTGCCAGCAGTGAGGGCGGGAGTGGAACAGATACGCAGTATTTT. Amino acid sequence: CASSEGGSGTDTQYF.

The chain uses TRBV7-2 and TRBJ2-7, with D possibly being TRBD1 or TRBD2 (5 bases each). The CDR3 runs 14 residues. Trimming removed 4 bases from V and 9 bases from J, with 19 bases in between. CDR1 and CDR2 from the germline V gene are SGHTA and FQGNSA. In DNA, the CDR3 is TGTGCCAGCAGCTCTAGTCGGGGACCCGGGGTGCAGTACTTC. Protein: CASSSSRGPGVQYF.

CDR3 bases: TGTGCCAGTAGTATTATGGTGGGGACAGATACGCAGTATTTT. It encodes CASSIMVGTDTQYF. This rearrangement joins TRBV19 to TRBJ2-3; D is unclear. CDR3 length equals 14 residues. The V gene's germline CDR1 is LNHDA and CDR2 SQIVND (reference sequence). V was pared by 3 bases and J by 3 bases, with 10 bases between.

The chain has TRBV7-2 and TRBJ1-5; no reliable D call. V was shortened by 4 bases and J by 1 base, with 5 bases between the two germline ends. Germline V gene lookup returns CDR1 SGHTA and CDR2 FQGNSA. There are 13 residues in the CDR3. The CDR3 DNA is TGTGCCAGCAGCTCCTGGAGCAATCAGCCCCAGCATTTT. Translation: CASSSWSNQPQHF.

DNA for the CDR3: TGTGCCAGTAGTGGGGGGGACAGGGCCTACGAGCAGTACTTC. It translates to CASSGGDRAYEQYF. The genes are TRBV19 and TRBJ2-7; TRBD1 agrees at 9 bases. The CDR3 has 14 residues. The V and J ends lost 5 bases and 2 bases, in that order; junction bases with no gene match: 4. Germline values: CDR1 LNHDA, CDR2 SQIVND (reference sequence).

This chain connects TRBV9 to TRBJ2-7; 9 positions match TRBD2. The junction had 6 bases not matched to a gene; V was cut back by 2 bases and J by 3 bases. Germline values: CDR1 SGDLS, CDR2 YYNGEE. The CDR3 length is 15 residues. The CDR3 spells CASSVSGRSNYEQYF. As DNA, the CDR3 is TGTGCCAGCAGCGTGAGCGGGAGGTCCAACTACGAGCAGTACTTC.

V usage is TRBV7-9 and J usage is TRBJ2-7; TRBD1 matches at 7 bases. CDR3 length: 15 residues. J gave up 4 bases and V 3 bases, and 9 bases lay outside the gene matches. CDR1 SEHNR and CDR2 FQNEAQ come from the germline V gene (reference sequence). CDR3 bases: TGTGCCAGCAGCTTGGGACAGTCCAATGGGTACGAGCAGTACTTC. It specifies CASSLGQSNGYEQYF. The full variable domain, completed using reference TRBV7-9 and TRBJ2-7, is DTGVSQNPRHKITKRGQNVTFRCDPISEHNRLYWYRQTLGQGPEFLTYFQNEAQLEKSRLLSDRFSAERPKGSFSTLEIQRTEQGDSAMYLCASSLGQSNGYEQYFGPGTRLTVT.